This TCR beta chain was identified during a study of shared clonotypes between healthy human individuals. This clone was observed once. Antigen: not known. This CDR3 is built from 19 residues. CDR1 is MDHEN and CDR2 is SYDVKM in the germline V gene. Trimming took off 10 bases at V and 8 bases at J, with 36 bases between the two ends. Only in-frame clones appear in the TCRdb table, and some are missing; sequencing was by immunoSEQ multiplex PCR. The sample lists a few hundred thousand clones, roughly 85% seen once, with 12% in the top ten. Broader study findings: Clonotype sharing among donors likely depends on sequencing depth.

The sequence was obtained from a woman aged 35 to 49 in good health. Some clones in this sample may be carry-over from other donors' samples. Sequencing input: PBMCs. The chain recombines TRBV28 with TRBJ2-1; perhaps TRBD2 as D (7 bases). The CDR3 loop reads CATRRPLGGRAYRVDEQFF. The CDR3 DNA sequence: TGTGCCACCCGACGACCCCTAGGGGGGAGGGCCTACCGAGTCGATGAGCAGTTCTTC.